Shown below are 8 T cell receptor beta chains from a single sample sequenced in a study of shared clonotypes between healthy human individuals. Sequencing used immunoSEQ multiplex PCR; TCRdb keeps in-frame clones, though not all of them. The sample records about 690,000 clones, roughly 87% being singletons. Sequenced input: memory CD8+ T cells from PBMCs. This sample's subset: CD45RO+ cells pooled with CCR7-negative TemRA cells. Source of these receptors: a man younger than 30 in good health. Some clones in this sample may be carry-over from other donors' samples.

The chain recombines TRBV4-2 with TRBJ1-1, with no clear D. CDR1 and CDR2 from the germline V gene are LGHNA and YNFKEQ. Trimming pared 0 bases from V and 0 bases from J, leaving 11 bases between. The CDR3 length is 16 residues. The CDR3 region is CASSQERWQLNTEAFF. In nucleotides, the CDR3 is TGTGCCAGCAGCCAAGAACGGTGGCAACTGAACACTGAAGCTTTCTTT.

The J gene is TRBJ1-2, the V gene TRBV27; maybe TRBD1 (6 bases). CDR3 length equals 15 residues. With 1 base removed from V and 3 bases from J, the gap between germline ends came to 12 bases. Germline values: CDR1 MNHEY, CDR2 SMNVEV (reference sequence). The CDR3 loop reads CASSLWRGDHYGYTF. The CDR3 DNA follows: TGTGCCAGCAGTTTATGGAGGGGGGATCACTATGGCTACACCTTC.

This sequence joins TRBV27 and TRBJ1-2, with 12 bases identical to TRBD1. CDR1 is MNHEY, CDR2 SMNVEV, per germline (reference sequence). This CDR3 has 15 amino acids. Germline trimming cut 5 bases from V and 4 bases from J; bases unmatched to any gene: 5. CDR3 bases: TGTGCCAGCAGTCCAGGGACAGGGGGCTCCTATGGCTACACCTTC. This sequence encodes CASSPGTGGSYGYTF.

CDR3 in DNA: TGTGCCAGCAGTGTCTCTAGCGGGAGGCCGAACACCGGGGAGCTGTTTTTT. Its translation is CASSVSSGRPNTGELFF. The chain employs TRBV2 and TRBJ2-2, with 11 nucleotides matching TRBD2. This CDR3 has 17 residues. Germline V CDR1 and CDR2: SNHLY, FYNNEI. V lost 4 bases, J lost 0 bases, and 4 bases stayed unmatched.

This clone was recorded only once. The chain links TRBV6-5 to TRBJ2-1; weak D call: TRBD2 (6 bases). This CDR3 comprises 14 residues. The germline V gene encodes CDR1 MNHEY and CDR2 SVGAGI. Trimming removed 7 bases at V and 3 bases at J, with 13 bases between. CDR3 sequence (DNA): TGTGCCAGCACGCCCGGGAGAAGCTACAATGAGCAGTTCTTC. Protein product: CASTPGRSYNEQFF.

Only a few counts were recorded for this clone. This rearrangement joins TRBV28 to TRBJ2-6; D is ambiguous. Germline V gene lookup returns CDR1 MDHEN and CDR2 SYDVKM. CDR3 size: 15 residues. Trimming pared 4 bases from V and 1 base from J, leaving 8 bases between. DNA of the CDR3: TGTGCCAGCAGTTGGGTGGGGTCTGGGGCCAACGTCCTGACTTTC. This translates into CASSWVGSGANVLTF.

The gene calls are TRBV7-2 and TRBJ2-7, with 9 bases lining up with TRBD2. Germline-derived CDR1 and CDR2 are SGHTA and FQGNSA. Trimming took 1 base from V and 2 from J; bases not matched to a gene: 3. The CDR3 is 15 amino acids. CDR3 DNA: TGTGCCAGCAGCTTAGTTAGACTAGCGGCCTACGAGCAGTACTTC. It yields the protein CASSLVRLAAYEQYF.

The chain recombines TRBV6-1 with TRBJ1-1; TRBD1 agrees at 11 bases. The CDR3 is made up of 14 amino acids. V was pared by 6 bases and J by 4 bases, with 4 bases of the junction left unmatched. Per germline, CDR1 MNHNS and CDR2 SASEGT. The CDR3 loop is CASRGTGGGTEAFF. CDR3 DNA: TGTGCCAGCAGGGGGACAGGGGGTGGCACTGAAGCTTTCTTT.